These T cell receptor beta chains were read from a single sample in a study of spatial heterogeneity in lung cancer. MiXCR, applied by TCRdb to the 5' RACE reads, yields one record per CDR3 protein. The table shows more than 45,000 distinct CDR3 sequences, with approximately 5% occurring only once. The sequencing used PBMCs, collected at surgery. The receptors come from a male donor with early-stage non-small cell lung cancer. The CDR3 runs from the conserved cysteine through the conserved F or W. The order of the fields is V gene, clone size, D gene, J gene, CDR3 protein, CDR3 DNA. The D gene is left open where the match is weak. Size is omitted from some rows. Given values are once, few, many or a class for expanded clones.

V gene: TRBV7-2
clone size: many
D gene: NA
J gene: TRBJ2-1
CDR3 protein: CASSQGVQAEQFF
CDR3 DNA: TGTGCCAGCAGTCAAGGAGTCCAGGCTGAGCAGTTCTTC

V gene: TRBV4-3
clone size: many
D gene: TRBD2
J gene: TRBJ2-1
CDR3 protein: CASSQTSGRDYEQFF
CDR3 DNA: TGCGCCAGCAGCCAGACTAGCGGGAGGGATTATGAGCAGTTCTTC

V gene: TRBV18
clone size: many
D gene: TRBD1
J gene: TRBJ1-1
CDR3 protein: CASVRDRGRNTEAFF
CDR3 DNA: TGTGCCAGCGTCCGGGACAGGGGACGGAACACTGAAGCTTTCTTT

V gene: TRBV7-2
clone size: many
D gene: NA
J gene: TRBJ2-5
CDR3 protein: CASSPRTQGTQYF
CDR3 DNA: TGTGCCAGCAGCCCCAGGACCCAAGGGACCCAGTACTTC

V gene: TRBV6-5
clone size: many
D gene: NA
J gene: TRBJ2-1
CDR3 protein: CASSWTSYNEQFF
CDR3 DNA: TGTGCCAGCAGTTGGACATCCTACAATGAGCAGTTCTTC

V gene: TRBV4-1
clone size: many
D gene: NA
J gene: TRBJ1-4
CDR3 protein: CASSQDRYSGVSDEKLFF
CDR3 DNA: TGCGCCAGCAGCCAAGACCGTTATTCAGGGGTGTCGGATGAAAAACTGTTTTTT

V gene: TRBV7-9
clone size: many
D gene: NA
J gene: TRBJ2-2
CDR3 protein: CASSLSSPQNTGELFF
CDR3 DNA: TGTGCCAGCAGCCTTTCATCCCCCCAGAACACCGGGGAGCTGTTTTTT

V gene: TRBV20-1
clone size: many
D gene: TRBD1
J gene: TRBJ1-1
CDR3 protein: CSARDRGHMNTEAFF
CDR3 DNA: TGCAGTGCCCGAGACAGGGGGCACATGAACACTGAAGCTTTCTTT

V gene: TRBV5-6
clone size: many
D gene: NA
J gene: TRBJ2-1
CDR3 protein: CASSLRRGRNEQFF
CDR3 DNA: TGTGCCAGCAGCCTGAGACGCGGCAGGAATGAGCAGTTCTTC

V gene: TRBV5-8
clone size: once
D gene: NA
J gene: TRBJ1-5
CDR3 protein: CASSQTGISNQLQHF
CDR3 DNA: TGTGCCAGCAGCCAAACAGGAATCTCAAATCAGCTCCAGCATTTT

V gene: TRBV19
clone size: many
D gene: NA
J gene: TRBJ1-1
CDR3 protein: CASSIINEAFF
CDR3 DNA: TGTGCCAGTAGTATAATCAATGAAGCTTTCTTT

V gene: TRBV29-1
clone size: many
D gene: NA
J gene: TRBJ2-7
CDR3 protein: CSVGQDRGGLAIYEQYF
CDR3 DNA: TGCAGCGTTGGTCAGGACAGGGGGGGACTAGCGATCTACGAGCAGTACTTC

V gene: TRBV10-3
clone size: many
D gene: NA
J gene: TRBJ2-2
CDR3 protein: CAISESGTGELFF
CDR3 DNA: TGTGCCATCAGTGAGTCCGGGACCGGGGAGCTGTTTTTT

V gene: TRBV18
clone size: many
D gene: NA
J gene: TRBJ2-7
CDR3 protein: CASSRGRTTYEQYF
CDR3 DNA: TGTGCCAGCTCACGGGGCAGAACTACCTACGAGCAGTACTTC

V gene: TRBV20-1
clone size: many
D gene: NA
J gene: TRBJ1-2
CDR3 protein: CSAPQPGGQLKNTF
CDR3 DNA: TGCAGTGCCCCTCAACCCGGGGGGCAGTTAAAGAACACCTTC

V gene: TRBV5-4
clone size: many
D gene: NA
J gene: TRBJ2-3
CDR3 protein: CASSVSGGTDTQYF
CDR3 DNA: TGTGCCAGCAGCGTATCGGGCGGGACAGATACGCAGTATTTT

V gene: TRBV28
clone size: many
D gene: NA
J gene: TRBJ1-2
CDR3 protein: CASSYNYGYTF
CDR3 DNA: TGTGCCAGCAGCTATAACTATGGCTACACCTTC

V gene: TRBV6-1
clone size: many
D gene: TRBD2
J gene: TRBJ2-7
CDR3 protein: CASRRESPYEQYF
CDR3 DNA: TGTGCCAGCAGGCGGGAGAGCCCCTACGAGCAGTACTTC

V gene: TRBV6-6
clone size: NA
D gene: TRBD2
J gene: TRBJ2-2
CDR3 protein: CASSYSGTSGRGSGTGELFF
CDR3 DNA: TGTGCCAGCAGTTACTCCGGGACTAGCGGGAGGGGATCGGGCACCGGGGAGCTGTTTTTT

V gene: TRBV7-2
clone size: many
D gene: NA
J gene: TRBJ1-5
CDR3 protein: CASSLVAGAFNQPQHF
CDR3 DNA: TGTGCCAGCAGCTTAGTAGCAGGGGCGTTCAATCAGCCCCAGCATTTT

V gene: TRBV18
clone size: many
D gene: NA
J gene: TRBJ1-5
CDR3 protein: CASSTDSLPNQPQHF
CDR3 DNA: TGTGCCAGCTCAACTGACAGTCTTCCCAATCAGCCCCAGCATTTT

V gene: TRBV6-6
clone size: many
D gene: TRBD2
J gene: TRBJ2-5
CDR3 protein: CASSYSNAGGAETQYF
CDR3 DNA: TGTGCCAGCAGTTACTCGAATGCGGGGGGGGCAGAGACCCAGTACTTC

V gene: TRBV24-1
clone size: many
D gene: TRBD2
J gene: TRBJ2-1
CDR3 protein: CATSELTSGREEQFF
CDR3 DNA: TGTGCCACCAGTGAATTGACTAGCGGGAGGGAGGAGCAGTTCTTC

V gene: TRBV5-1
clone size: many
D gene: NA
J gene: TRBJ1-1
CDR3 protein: CASSLGYRVNTEAFF
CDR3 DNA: TGCGCCAGCAGCTTGGGCTACAGGGTGAACACTGAAGCTTTCTTT

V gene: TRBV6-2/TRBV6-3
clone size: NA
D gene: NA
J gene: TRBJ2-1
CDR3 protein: CASSYRVSYNEQFF
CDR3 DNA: TGTGCCAGCAGTTATAGGGTTTCCTACAATGAGCAGTTCTTC

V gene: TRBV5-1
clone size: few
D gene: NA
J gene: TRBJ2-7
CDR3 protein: CASSLEGLGLSYEQYF
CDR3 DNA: TGCGCCAGCAGCTTGGAAGGTCTTGGGCTATCCTACGAGCAGTACTTC

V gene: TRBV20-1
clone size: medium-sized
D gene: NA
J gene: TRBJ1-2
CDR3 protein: CSPMGGLDYGYTF
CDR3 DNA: TGCAGCCCTATGGGGGGTTTGGACTATGGCTACACCTTC

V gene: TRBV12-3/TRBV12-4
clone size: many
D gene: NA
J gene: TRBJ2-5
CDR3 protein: CASSSRPETQYF
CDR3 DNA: TGTGCCAGCAGTTCTCGCCCGGAGACCCAGTACTTC

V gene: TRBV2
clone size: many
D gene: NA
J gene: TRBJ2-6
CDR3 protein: CASSRVAGANVLTF
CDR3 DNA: TGTGCCAGCAGTAGGGTAGCGGGGGCCAACGTCCTGACTTTC

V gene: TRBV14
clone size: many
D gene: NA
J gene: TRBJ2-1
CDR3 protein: CASSRPSSYNEQFF
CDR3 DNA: TGTGCCAGCAGCCGGCCGAGCTCCTACAATGAGCAGTTCTTC

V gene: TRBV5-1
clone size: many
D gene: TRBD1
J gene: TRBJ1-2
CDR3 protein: CASSFTPSDRGRYGYTF
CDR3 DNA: TGCGCCAGCAGCTTCACCCCGTCGGACAGGGGACGCTATGGCTACACCTTC

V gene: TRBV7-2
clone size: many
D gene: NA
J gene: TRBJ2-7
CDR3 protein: CASSLGIHAYEQYF
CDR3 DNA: TGTGCCAGCAGCTTAGGGATCCACGCCTACGAGCAGTACTTC

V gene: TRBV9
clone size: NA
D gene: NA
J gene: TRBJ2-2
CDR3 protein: CASSPHRATGELFF
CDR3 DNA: TGTGCCAGCAGCCCCCACAGGGCCACCGGGGAGCTGTTTTTT

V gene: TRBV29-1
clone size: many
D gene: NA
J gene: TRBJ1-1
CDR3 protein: CSVKDPGTEAFF
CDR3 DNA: TGCAGCGTTAAGGACCCGGGCACTGAAGCTTTCTTT

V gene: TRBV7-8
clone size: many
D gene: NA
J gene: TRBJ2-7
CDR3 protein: CASSLGRGSPSYEQYF
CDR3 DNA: TGTGCCAGCAGCTTAGGTAGGGGTTCCCCCTCCTACGAGCAGTACTTC

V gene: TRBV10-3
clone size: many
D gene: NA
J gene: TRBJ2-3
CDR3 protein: CAISESRSGDTQYF
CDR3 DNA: TGTGCCATCAGTGAGTCGCGTTCGGGAGATACGCAGTATTTT

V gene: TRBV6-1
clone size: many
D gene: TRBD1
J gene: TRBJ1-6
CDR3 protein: CASSEQGASDSPLHF
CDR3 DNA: TGTGCCAGCAGTGAACAGGGGGCTAGCGATTCACCCCTCCACTTT

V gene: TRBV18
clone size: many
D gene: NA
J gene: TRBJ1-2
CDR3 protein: CASSPGVADYGYTF
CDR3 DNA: TGTGCCAGCTCACCAGGGGTTGCCGACTATGGCTACACCTTC

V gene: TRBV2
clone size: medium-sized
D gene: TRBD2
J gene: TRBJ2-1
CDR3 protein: CASIRLAGYNEQFF
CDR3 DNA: TGTGCCAGCATTAGACTAGCGGGTTACAATGAGCAGTTCTTC

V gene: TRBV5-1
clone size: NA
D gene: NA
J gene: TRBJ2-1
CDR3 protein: CASSSRYYTDEQFF
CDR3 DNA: TGCGCCAGCAGCTCCCGCTATTACACGGATGAGCAGTTCTTC

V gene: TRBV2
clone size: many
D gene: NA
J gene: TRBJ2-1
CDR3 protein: CASMVSAYNEQFF
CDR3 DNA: TGTGCCAGCATGGTTAGCGCCTACAATGAGCAGTTCTTC

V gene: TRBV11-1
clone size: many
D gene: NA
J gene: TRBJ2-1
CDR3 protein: CASSYTLAAYNEQFF
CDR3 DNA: TGTGCCAGCAGCTACACGTTGGCAGCCTACAATGAGCAGTTCTTC

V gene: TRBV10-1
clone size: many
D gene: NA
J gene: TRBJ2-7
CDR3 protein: CASSDRTYEQYF
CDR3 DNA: TGCGCCAGCAGTGACCGGACCTACGAGCAGTACTTC

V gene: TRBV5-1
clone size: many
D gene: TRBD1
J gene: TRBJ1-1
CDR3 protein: CASSKDRATEAFF
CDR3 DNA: TGCGCCAGCAGCAAGGACAGGGCCACTGAAGCTTTCTTT

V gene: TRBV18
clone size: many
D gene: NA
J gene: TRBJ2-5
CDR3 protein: CASSPLPGVETQYF
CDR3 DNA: TGTGCCAGCTCACCACTACCCGGCGTTGAGACCCAGTACTTC

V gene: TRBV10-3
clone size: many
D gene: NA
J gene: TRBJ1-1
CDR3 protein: CAISESSTGAFF
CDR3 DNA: TGTGCCATCAGTGAGTCCTCCACCGGAGCTTTCTTT

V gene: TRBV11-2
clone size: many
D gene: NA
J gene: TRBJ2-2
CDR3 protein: CASSFRTDGELFF
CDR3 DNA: TGTGCCAGCAGCTTCCGGACAGATGGGGAGCTGTTTTTT

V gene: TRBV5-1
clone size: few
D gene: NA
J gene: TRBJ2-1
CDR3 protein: CASSLGDFGLYNEQFF
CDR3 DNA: TGCGCCAGCAGCTTGGGGGATTTCGGGCTTTACAATGAGCAGTTCTTC

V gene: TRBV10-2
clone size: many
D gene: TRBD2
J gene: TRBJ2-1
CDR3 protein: CASKGGRAFNEQFF
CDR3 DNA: TGCGCCAGCAAGGGCGGGAGGGCCTTCAATGAGCAGTTCTTC

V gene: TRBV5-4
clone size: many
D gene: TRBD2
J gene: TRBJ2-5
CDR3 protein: CASSRGTSGPEETQYF
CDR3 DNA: TGTGCCAGCAGCCGCGGGACTAGCGGGCCAGAAGAGACCCAGTACTTC

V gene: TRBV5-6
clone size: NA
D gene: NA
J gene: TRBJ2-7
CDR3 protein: CASSSGQFLEQYF
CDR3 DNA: TGTGCCAGCAGCTCCGGACAGTTCTTAGAGCAGTACTTC

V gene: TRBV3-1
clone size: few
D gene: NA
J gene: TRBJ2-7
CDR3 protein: CASSQDRRYDEQYF
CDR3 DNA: TGTGCCAGCAGCCAAGACAGACGATACGACGAGCAGTACTTC